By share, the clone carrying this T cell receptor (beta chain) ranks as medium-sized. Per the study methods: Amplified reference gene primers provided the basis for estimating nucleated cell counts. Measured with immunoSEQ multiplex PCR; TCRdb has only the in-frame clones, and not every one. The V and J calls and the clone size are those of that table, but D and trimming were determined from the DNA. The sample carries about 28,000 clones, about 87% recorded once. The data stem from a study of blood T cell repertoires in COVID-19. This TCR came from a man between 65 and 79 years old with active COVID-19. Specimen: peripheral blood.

The CDR3 DNA reads as TGTGTCTCGGACAGGGGGGGCGACAAGTACTTC. Its translation: CVSDRGGDKYF. V gene TRBV30 combines with J gene TRBJ2-7; 10 nucleotides match TRBD1. The CDR3 loop spans 11 amino acids. CDR1 is GTSNPN, CDR2 SVGIG, per germline (reference sequence).